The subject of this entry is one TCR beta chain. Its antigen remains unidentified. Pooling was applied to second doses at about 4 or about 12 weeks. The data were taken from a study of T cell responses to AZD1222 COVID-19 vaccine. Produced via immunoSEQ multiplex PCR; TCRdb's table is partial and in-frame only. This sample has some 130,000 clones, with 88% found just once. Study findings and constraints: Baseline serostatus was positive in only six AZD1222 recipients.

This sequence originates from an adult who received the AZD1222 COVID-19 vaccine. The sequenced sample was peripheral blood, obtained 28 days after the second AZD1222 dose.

CDR3 nucleotides: TGTGCCAGCAGCTTAGCAGGGGGCGCAACTAATGAAAAACTGTTTTTT. Protein sequence: CASSLAGGATNEKLFF. The genes are TRBV7-2 and TRBJ1-4, with TRBD1 matching 7 bases. The CDR3 covers 16 residues. The ends lost 0 bases at V and 0 bases at J; junction bases unmatched: 1. CDR1 is SGHTA and CDR2 is FQGNSA in the germline V gene. Supplemented by reference TRBV7-2 and TRBJ1-4, the full variable domain reads GAGVSQSPSNKVTEKGKDVELRCDPISGHTALYWYRQSLGQGLEFLIYFQGNSAPDKSGLPSDRFSAERTGGSVSTLTIQRTQQEDSAVYLCASSLAGGATNEKLFFGSGTQLSVL.